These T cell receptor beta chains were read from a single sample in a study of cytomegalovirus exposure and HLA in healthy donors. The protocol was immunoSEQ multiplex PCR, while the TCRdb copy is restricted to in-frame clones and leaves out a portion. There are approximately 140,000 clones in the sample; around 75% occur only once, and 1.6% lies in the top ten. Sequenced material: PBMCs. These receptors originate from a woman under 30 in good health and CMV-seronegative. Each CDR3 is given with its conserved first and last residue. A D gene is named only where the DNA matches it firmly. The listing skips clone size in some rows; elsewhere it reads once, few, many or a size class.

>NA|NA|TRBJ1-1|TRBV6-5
CASSYSGAEAFF
TGTGCCAGCAGTTACTCAGGGGCTGAAGCTTTCTTT
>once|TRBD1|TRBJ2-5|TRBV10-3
CAIRAGTGDETQYF
TGTGCCATCAGAGCCGGGACAGGGGACGAGACCCAGTACTTC
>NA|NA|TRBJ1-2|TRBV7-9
CASSLAWVRAHQGDGYTF
TGTGCCAGCAGCTTAGCGTGGGTTCGGGCCCACCAAGGGGATGGCTACACCTTC
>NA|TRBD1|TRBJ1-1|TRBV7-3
CASRQQGGRKFVDTEAFF
TGTGCCAGCAGACAACAGGGGGGCAGGAAGTTTGTGGACACTGAAGCTTTCTTT
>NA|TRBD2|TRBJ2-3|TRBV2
CASSDEGLANTDTQYF
TGTGCCAGCAGTGATGAGGGACTAGCTAACACAGATACGCAGTATTTT
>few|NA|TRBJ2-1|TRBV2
CASQASTSYNEQFF
TGTGCCAGCCAAGCTAGTACTTCATACAATGAGCAGTTCTTC
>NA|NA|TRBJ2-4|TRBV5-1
CASSFSGNLAKNIQYF
TGCGCCAGCAGCTTTTCAGGGAATCTAGCCAAAAACATTCAGTACTTC
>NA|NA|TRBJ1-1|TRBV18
CASSPAEEVPEAFF
TGTGCCAGCTCACCAGCGGAGGAGGTACCTGAAGCTTTCTTT
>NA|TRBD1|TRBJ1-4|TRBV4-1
CASSHRGPGQGAEKLFF
TGCGCCAGCAGCCACCGCGGCCCGGGACAGGGAGCCGAAAAACTGTTTTTT
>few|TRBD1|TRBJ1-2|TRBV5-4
CASSWDRGQGYGYTF
TGTGCCAGCAGCTGGGACAGGGGGCAAGGCTATGGCTACACCTTC
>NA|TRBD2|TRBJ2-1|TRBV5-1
CASSGGLAGGPYNEQFF
TGCGCCAGCAGCGGGGGACTAGCGGGGGGGCCATACAATGAGCAGTTCTTC
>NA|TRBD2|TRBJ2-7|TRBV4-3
CASSQALRGGSYEQYF
TGCGCCAGCAGCCAAGCCTTACGGGGGGGATCCTACGAGCAGTACTTC
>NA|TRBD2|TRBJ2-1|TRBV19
CASSRAGDRSYNEQFF
TGTGCCAGTAGTAGAGCGGGGGACCGCTCCTACAATGAGCAGTTCTTC
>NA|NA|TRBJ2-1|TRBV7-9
CASSPRGGQVNEQFF
TGTGCCAGCAGCCCTAGGGGGGGGCAGGTAAATGAGCAGTTCTTC
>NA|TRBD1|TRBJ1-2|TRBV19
CASSTGTGGGYTF
TGTGCCAGTAGTACCGGGACAGGGGGAGGCTACACCTTC
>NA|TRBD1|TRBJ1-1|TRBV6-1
CASTPGQLNTEAFF
TGTGCCAGCACCCCGGGACAGTTGAACACTGAAGCTTTCTTT
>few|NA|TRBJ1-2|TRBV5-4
CASSLDLTGYTF
TGTGCCAGCAGCTTGGATCTAACTGGCTACACCTTC
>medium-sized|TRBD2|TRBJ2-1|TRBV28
CASSLGLSGGYNEQFF
TGTGCCAGCAGTTTGGGTCTTAGCGGGGGTTACAATGAGCAGTTCTTC
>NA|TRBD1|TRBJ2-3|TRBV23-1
CASSQVRDRWADTQYF
TGCGCCAGCAGTCAAGTCCGGGACAGGTGGGCAGATACGCAGTATTTT
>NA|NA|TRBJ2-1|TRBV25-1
CASSDWDLPEQFF
TGTGCCAGCAGTGACTGGGACTTGCCTGAGCAGTTCTTC
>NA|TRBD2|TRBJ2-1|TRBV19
CASSQTSGNEQFF
TGTGCCAGTAGCCAGACTAGCGGCAATGAGCAGTTCTTC
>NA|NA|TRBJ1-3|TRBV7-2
CASSLTAGAGNTIYF
TGTGCCAGCAGCTTAACCGCAGGGGCTGGAAACACCATATATTTT
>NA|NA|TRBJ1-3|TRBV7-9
CSSSFLLSDLAGNTIYF
TGTTCCAGCAGCTTCCTTCTTTCCGACCTAGCTGGAAACACCATATATTTT
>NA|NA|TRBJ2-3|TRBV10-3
CAISSSRSTDTQYF
TGTGCCATCAGTTCTAGCCGGAGCACAGATACGCAGTATTTT
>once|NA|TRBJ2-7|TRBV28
CASSLMDSLGTYEQYF
TGTGCCAGCAGTCTAATGGACAGTCTTGGGACCTACGAGCAGTACTTC
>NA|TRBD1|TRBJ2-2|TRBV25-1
CASSERRDRDTGELFF
TGTGCCAGCAGTGAAAGGAGGGACAGGGACACCGGGGAGCTGTTTTTT
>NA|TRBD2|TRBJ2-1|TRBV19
CASSLAGMYEQFF
TGTGCCAGTAGTCTAGCGGGAATGTATGAGCAGTTCTTC
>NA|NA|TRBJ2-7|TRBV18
CASSPPTIGGAYEQYF
TGTGCCAGCTCACCACCCACGATAGGCGGAGCCTACGAGCAGTACTTC
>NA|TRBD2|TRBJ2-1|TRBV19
CASSGRGGSSYNEQFF
TGTGCCAGTAGTGGTCGGGGGGGGAGCTCCTACAATGAGCAGTTCTTC
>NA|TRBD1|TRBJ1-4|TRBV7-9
CASSLGTGTEKLFF
TGTGCCAGCAGCTTGGGGACAGGGACTGAAAAACTGTTTTTT
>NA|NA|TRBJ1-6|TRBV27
CASSLSGVSFNSPLHF
TGTGCCAGCAGTTTATCAGGGGTCAGCTTTAATTCACCCCTCCACTTT
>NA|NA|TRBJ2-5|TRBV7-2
CASTLAAGETSETQYF
TGTGCCAGCACCCTGGCCGCAGGGGAGACTTCGGAGACCCAGTACTTC
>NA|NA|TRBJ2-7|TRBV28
CASSFRESHEQYF
TGTGCCAGCAGTTTCCGGGAGAGTCACGAGCAGTACTTC
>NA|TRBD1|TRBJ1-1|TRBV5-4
CASSSDRGNTEAFF
TGTGCCAGCAGCTCCGACAGGGGGAACACTGAAGCTTTCTTT
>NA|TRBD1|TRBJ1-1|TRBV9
CASSVAYRGQNTEAFF
TGTGCCAGCAGCGTAGCCTACAGGGGGCAGAACACTGAAGCTTTCTTT
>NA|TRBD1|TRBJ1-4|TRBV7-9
CSSSLRGTGLYEKLFF
TGTTCCAGCAGCTTAAGAGGGACAGGCCTATATGAAAAACTGTTTTTT
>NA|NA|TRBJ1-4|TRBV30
CAWIGQGINEKLFF
TGTGCCTGGATAGGCCAGGGGATAAATGAAAAACTGTTTTTT
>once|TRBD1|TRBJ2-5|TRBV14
CASSQEWNRDRAPGGQETQYF
TGTGCCAGCAGCCAAGAATGGAACCGGGACAGGGCCCCTGGGGGCCAAGAGACCCAGTACTTC
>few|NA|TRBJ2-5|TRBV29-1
CSVGEGGPETQYF
TGCAGCGTTGGGGAGGGGGGACCGGAGACCCAGTACTTC
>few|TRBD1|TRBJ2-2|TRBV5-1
CASSSRDREGNTGELFF
TGCGCCAGCAGCTCCCGGGACAGGGAGGGAAACACCGGGGAGCTGTTTTTT
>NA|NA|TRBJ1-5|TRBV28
CASSLEGDHQPQHF
TGTGCCAGCAGTTTGGAAGGGGATCATCAGCCCCAGCATTTT
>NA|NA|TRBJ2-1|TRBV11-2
CASSLDMNEQFF
TGTGCCAGCAGCTTAGATATGAATGAGCAGTTCTTC